The sequence of this T cell receptor (beta chain) was determined in a study of CD8 T cells in Susac syndrome. General study results and limits: The study recognized that the number of individuals in its TCR sequencing and HLA analysis was relatively small. In Susac patients, clonal expansion was not detected in CD4+ cells.

Worth noting for this clonotype: Antigen unknown.

Sequencing of TCR beta was undertaken in CD8+ and CD4+ T cells derived from blood. Patients with Susac syndrome met the recently defined diagnostic criteria for definite or probable disease. The RNA input was about 0.45 to 1 ug, and it was reverse transcribed with random hexamers. Each CDR3 protein is one row after TCRdb ran MiXCR on the immunoSEQ multiplex PCR reads. The sample consists of some 150,000 distinct CDR3 sequences, roughly 94% of them appearing once. V gave up 3 bases and J gave up 5 bases, with 11 bases separating them. This CDR3 has 13 amino acids. Germline V gene sequence: CDR1 SGHDN, CDR2 FVKESK.

The V call is TRBV14, the J call TRBJ2-7; D possibly corresponds to TRBD1 (7 bases). This clonotype was sampled from a human donor with Susac syndrome. The sample was CD4+ T cells from PBMCs. CDR3 bases: TGTGCCAGCAGCCATTTCAGGGGGGACGAGCAGTACTTC. It is translated as CASSHFRGDEQYF.